The rows below give T cell receptor beta chains drawn from one sample of a study of T cell repertoires in ileal Crohn's disease. Clones were read by immunoSEQ multiplex PCR, and TCRdb kept only the in-frame ones, dropping some. The table lists more than 11,000 clones, 75% to 80% of them singletons. The sequencing sample was made of ileal tissue. The receptors shown here come from an adult with Crohn's disease. Both conserved end residues are part of each CDR3. D genes are given only for firm matches. A clone size is listed for some rows: how often the clone was seen (once, few, many), or a class if it is expanded.

V,D,J,size,DNA,CDR3
TRBV30,TRBD1,TRBJ1-2,NA,TGTGCCTGGATAACAGGGGGGCGGGACAGCTATGGCTACACCTTC,CAWITGGRDSYGYTF
TRBV7-8,TRBD2,TRBJ2-1,NA,TGTGCCAGCAGCCCGGGGGGGGCGGGGAGCTCCTACAATGAGCAGTTCTTC,CASSPGGAGSSYNEQFF
TRBV11-3,NA,TRBJ2-6,NA,TGTGCCAGCAGCCCCGGCTCTGGGGCCAACGTCCTGACTTTC,CASSPGSGANVLTF
TRBV18,TRBD1,TRBJ2-7,NA,TGTGCCAGCTCACCCGGGACAGGGGAATACGAGCAGTACTTC,CASSPGTGEYEQYF
TRBV2,NA,TRBJ1-1,NA,TGTGCCAGCAGGACCGGGGGGAACACTGAAGCTTTCTTT,CASRTGGNTEAFF
TRBV5-1,TRBD1,TRBJ2-5,NA,TGCGCCAGCAGGGCCGGGACAGGGGGAGAGACCCAGTACTTC,CASRAGTGGETQYF
TRBV2,TRBD2,TRBJ2-7,NA,TGTGCCAGCAAAATGGTGCTAGCGGGGGTATTCGGCGAGCAGTACTTC,CASKMVLAGVFGEQYF
TRBV30,NA,TRBJ1-1,NA,TGTGCCGTATACCCTAGGCTGAACACTGAAGCTTTCTTT,CAVYPRLNTEAFF
TRBV5-1,NA,TRBJ2-7,once,TGCGCCAGCAGCCGGGCGGGCGGGGGCTACTCCTACGAGCAGTACTTC,CASSRAGGGYSYEQYF
TRBV5-1,TRBD2,TRBJ2-3,NA,TGCGCCAGCAGCTTGGCTAGCGGGGGGGTAGATACGCAGTATTTT,CASSLASGGVDTQYF
TRBV5-1,TRBD1,TRBJ1-1,NA,TGCGCCAGCAGTTCGATTCCTATGGACAGGGATACTGAAGCTTTCTTT,CASSSIPMDRDTEAFF
TRBV6-5,NA,TRBJ1-4,NA,TGTGCCAGCAGCCCGGCAGGGGCGGACGAAAAACTGTTTTTT,CASSPAGADEKLFF
TRBV15,NA,TRBJ2-7,NA,TGTGCCACCAGCAGTTTCTCCTCCTACGAGCAGTACTTC,CATSSFSSYEQYF
TRBV7-8,TRBD2,TRBJ2-3,NA,TGTGCCAGCAGCTCACTAGCGGGGGGGCACTACACAGATACGCAGTATTTT,CASSSLAGGHYTDTQYF
TRBV7-9,TRBD1,TRBJ1-4,NA,TGTGCCAGCAGCCCGGGACAGGCAACTAATGAAAAACTGTTTTTT,CASSPGQATNEKLFF
TRBV6-1,TRBD1,TRBJ2-7,NA,TGTGCCAGCGGAAGGGACAGAACCTACGAGCAGTACTTC,CASGRDRTYEQYF
TRBV15,NA,TRBJ1-4,NA,TGTGCCACCAGCAGAGATCTCCGGGGGGGGTCCACTAATGAAAAACTGTTTTTT,CATSRDLRGGSTNEKLFF
TRBV7-3,TRBD2,TRBJ2-3,NA,TGTGCCAGCAGCGCAGCAACTAGCGGGGGGCCGGATACGCAGTATTTT,CASSAATSGGPDTQYF
TRBV28,TRBD1,TRBJ2-7,NA,TGTGCCAGCAGTTTATTGGGGCGGACAGGGCGGTACGAGCAGTACTTC,CASSLLGRTGRYEQYF
TRBV27,NA,TRBJ2-7,NA,TGTGCCAGCAGTTTAGCGGCAGGGGCCCTCTCCTACGAGCAGTACTTC,CASSLAAGALSYEQYF
TRBV11-2,TRBD1,TRBJ1-6,NA,TGTGCCAGCAGTTACCAGACAGGGGTCGGATATAATTCACCCCTCCACTTT,CASSYQTGVGYNSPLHF
TRBV6-1,NA,TRBJ2-2,NA,TGTGCCAGCAGGCCGACAGCGCGTGAGGAGCTGTTTTTT,CASRPTAREELFF
TRBV4-2,NA,TRBJ1-6,NA,TGTGCCAGCAGCCAATCACAGGTAGACGGTAATTCACCCCTCCACTTT,CASSQSQVDGNSPLHF
TRBV11-3,NA,TRBJ1-1,NA,TGTGCCAGCAGCTTAGTTGGTGGGGCCGAAGCTTTCTTT,CASSLVGGAEAFF
TRBV28,NA,TRBJ1-6,NA,TGTGCCAGCATCAACCCGGGTTCACCCCTCCACTTT,CASINPGSPLHF
TRBV18,NA,TRBJ1-5,NA,TGTGCCAGCTCACTACGCACAGGGCTCGATCAGCCCCAGCATTTT,CASSLRTGLDQPQHF
TRBV7-4,NA,TRBJ2-1,NA,TGTGCCAGCAGCCCGGACAGTCGGAATGAGCAGTTCTTC,CASSPDSRNEQFF